Listed here are 24 T cell receptor beta chains from one sample, sequenced in a study of T cells in Graves' hyperthyroidism and ophthalmopathy. RNA transcripts were the template for amplifying TCR beta CDR3 regions. With the HTBI primer set, the TCR CDR3 went through a first round of RT-PCR. TCRdb processed the multiplex PCR reads anew with MiXCR; each CDR3 protein has one entry. Of about 840,000 distinct CDR3 sequences listed, over 35% are singletons. Source material: blood. The receptors shown here come from a young man with Graves' hyperthyroidism.

The gene calls are TRBV2 and TRBJ1-6; tentatively, D is TRBD1 (6 bases). This CDR3 spans 13 amino acids. The V gene's germline CDR1 is SNHLY and CDR2 FYNNEI. V lost 8 bases and J 3 bases, leaving 8 bases between the germline ends. The chain's CDR3 is CASGGLYNSPLHF. DNA for the CDR3: TGTGCCAGCGGGGGCCTCTATAATTCACCCCTCCACTTT.

As concerns this clonotype: Since a much larger clone is just one base distant, this may be a read error. The chain carries TRBV2 and TRBJ1-2; the match to TRBD1 covers 7 bases. Germline V CDR1 and CDR2: SNHLY, FYNNEI. CDR3 length: 14 residues. Losses at the gene ends were 7 bases for V and 5 bases for J; bases not matched to a gene: 10. The chain's CDR3 is CASTRQGGKYGYTF. Written as DNA, the CDR3 is TGTGCCAGCACTAGACAGGGAGGAAAATATGGCTACACCTTC.

This clonotype was found a few times. The chain links TRBV9 to TRBJ2-2, with 8 bases matching TRBD2. With V trimmed by 0 bases and J by 3 bases, 7 bases remained unmatched. Germline CDR1 reads SGDLS; CDR2 reads YYNGEE. The CDR3 has 17 residues. CDR3: CASSVVGGGRHTGELFF. As DNA, the CDR3 is TGTGCCAGCAGCGTAGTTGGGGGCGGGAGGCACACCGGGGAGCTGTTTTTT.

The V call is TRBV7-3, the J call TRBJ2-2; D possibly corresponds to TRBD2 (5 bases). The CDR3 is 14 amino acids. V gave up 6 bases and J gave up 4 bases, with 12 bases separating them. Germline CDR1 and CDR2: SGHTA and FQGTGA. CDR3 in amino acids: CASSGSPSTGELFF. In DNA form, the CDR3 reads TGTGCCAGCAGTGGGAGTCCCAGCACCGGGGAGCTGTTTTTT. Filled out from reference TRBV7-3 and TRBJ2-2, the complete variable domain reads GAGVSQTPSNKVTEKGKYVELRCDPISGHTALYWYRQSLGQGPEFLIYFQGTGAADDSGLPNDRFFAVRPEGSVSTLKIQRTERGDSAVYLCASSGSPSTGELFFGEGSRLTVL.

The CDR3 spells CASSLGLAESYQETQYF. The CDR3 DNA follows: TGTGCCAGCAGTTTGGGGCTAGCGGAATCGTACCAAGAGACCCAGTACTTC. The chain combines TRBV2 with TRBJ2-5; 7 bases map to TRBD2. The CDR3 extends over 17 amino acids. The V gene end was trimmed by 5 bases and the J gene end by 0 bases; junction bases not matched to a gene: 12. From germline, CDR1 is SNHLY and CDR2 FYNNEI. Full variable domain (rest looked up from reference TRBV2 and TRBJ2-5): EPEVTQTPSHQVTQMGQEVILRCVPISNHLYFYWYRQILGQKVEFLVSFYNNEISEKSEIFDDQFSVERPDGSNFTLKIRSTKLEDSAMYFCASSLGLAESYQETQYFGPGTRLLVL.

The chain's CDR3 is CASSPLGQNYGYTF. The CDR3 DNA is TGCGCCAGCAGCCCCCTCGGACAGAACTATGGCTACACCTTC. The rearrangement joins TRBV5-1 to TRBJ1-2, with a weak D call TRBD1 (6 bases). This CDR3 has 14 amino acids. Trimming removed 4 bases from V and 2 bases from J, with 12 bases in between. CDR1 is SGHRS and CDR2 is YFSETQ in the germline V gene.

V is TRBV2 and J is TRBJ1-5; 7 nucleotides match TRBD1. This CDR3 is built from 13 residues. Looked up from germline, CDR1 is SNHLY and CDR2 is FYNNEI. The CDR3 is CAGTVWGNQPQHF. The CDR3 region has the DNA TGTGCTGGGACAGTTTGGGGCAATCAGCCCCAGCATTTT.

The chain carries TRBV7-8 and TRBJ1-1, with unresolved D. This CDR3 is built from 14 residues. V dropped 5 bases and J dropped 4 bases, with 14 bases sitting between them. CDR1 and CDR2 (germline): SGHVS, FQNEAQ. For the CDR3, the DNA is TGTGCCAGCAGCCAAGATCATTGGGGCACTGAAGCTTTCTTT. Its translation: CASSQDHWGTEAFF.

In its sample, this clonotype was seen a few times. This chain uses TRBV6-5 with TRBJ2-5, with D possibly being TRBD1 (5 bases). Germline V gene sequence: CDR1 MNHEY, CDR2 SVGAGI. Deletions cut 6 bases from V and 4 bases from J, with 18 bases between. This CDR3 spans 15 amino acids. The CDR3, as DNA: TGTGCCAGCAGCCCCCAGGGATTTTGGGGAGAGACCCAGTACTTC. This encodes CASSPQGFWGETQYF.

CDR3 residues: CASSQDGGSGGTQYF. The CDR3 bases are TGTGCCAGCAGCCAAGATGGGGGGTCCGGAGGGACCCAGTACTTC. The gene calls are TRBV4-2 and TRBJ2-5; a weak D match, TRBD2 (6 bases). Germline-derived CDR1 and CDR2 are LGHNA and YNFKEQ. Trimming took off 0 bases at V and 7 bases at J, with 15 bases between the two ends. This CDR3 has 15 residues.

The chain carries TRBV10-3 and TRBJ2-7; a weak D match, TRBD2 (5 bases). This CDR3 is 15 amino acids long. V was pared by 4 bases and J by 5 bases, with 18 bases between. Germline V lookup: CDR1 ENHRY, CDR2 SYGVKD. CDR3 residues: CAISGVRVPRHEQYF. For the CDR3, the DNA is TGTGCCATCAGTGGCGTGCGGGTCCCCAGGCACGAGCAGTACTTC.

This clonotype showed up many times. V gene TRBV29-1 combines with J gene TRBJ1-1, with TRBD1 identical over 9 bases. The CDR3 runs to 13 residues. The germline V gene has CDR1 SQVTM and CDR2 ANQGSEA. V trimming: 6 bases; J trimming: 2 bases; junction bases outside the gene matches: 4. For the CDR3, the DNA is TGCAGCGTAAAGGGACAGGGAAACACTGAAGCTTTCTTT. Residues: CSVKGQGNTEAFF.

V usage is TRBV11-2 and J usage is TRBJ1-3, with 8 positions matching TRBD1. The CDR3 loop spans 16 amino acids. Germline V CDR1 and CDR2: SGHAT, FQNNGV. J lost 0 bases, V lost 5 bases, and 6 bases had no gene match. CDR3 sequence reads: CASSVGTGLSGNTIYF. The CDR3 DNA reads as TGTGCCAGCAGCGTGGGGACAGGCCTCTCTGGAAACACCATATATTTT. Supplemented by reference TRBV11-2 and TRBJ1-3, the full variable domain reads EAGVAQSPRYKIIEKRQSVAFWCNPISGHATLYWYQQILGQGPKLLIQFQNNGVVDDSQLPKDRFSAERLKGVDSTLKIQPAKLEDSAVYLCASSVGTGLSGNTIYFGEGSWLTVV.

The genes are TRBV2 and TRBJ1-6, with D perhaps TRBD1 (6 bases). The V end lost 8 bases, the J end lost 7 bases, and 18 bases lay between the germline ends. CDR1 SNHLY and CDR2 FYNNEI come from the germline V gene. The CDR3 contains 15 residues. CDR3 residues: CASVETPGDNSPLHF. In DNA form, the CDR3 reads TGTGCCAGCGTTGAAACCCCAGGGGACAATTCACCCCTCCACTTT.

The gene calls are TRBV20-1 and TRBJ1-4; D is uncertain. V was cut by 7 bases and J by 7 bases, with 10 bases left in between. Per germline, CDR1 DFQATT and CDR2 SNEGSKA (reference sequence). The CDR3 is made up of 11 amino acids. The CDR3 here is CSVMHGEKLFF. The CDR3 DNA reads as TGCAGTGTCATGCATGGTGAAAAACTGTTTTTT.

This chain joins TRBV5-6 and TRBJ1-5; D is unclear. V was cut by 0 bases and J by 1 base, with 14 bases left in between. This CDR3 contains 17 residues. Germline V gives CDR1 SGHDT, CDR2 YYEEEE. In nucleotides, the CDR3 is TGTGCCAGCAGCTTGGGGCGGGCCAGCCCCAGCAATCAGCCCCAGCATTTT. Protein: CASSLGRASPSNQPQHF. The entire variable domain, with the rest obtained from reference TRBV5-6 and TRBJ1-5, is as follows: DAGVTQSPTHLIKTRGQQVTLRCSPKSGHDTVSWYQQALGQGPQFIFQYYEEEERQRGNFPDRFSGHQFPNYSSELNVNALLLGDSALYLCASSLGRASPSNQPQHFGDGTRLSIL.

The sample holds many counts of this clonotype. The J gene is TRBJ2-7, the V gene TRBV15; tentative D call: TRBD2 (6 bases). There are 13 residues in the CDR3. Trimming shortened V by 3 bases and J by 5 bases, and 11 bases separated the two germline ends. CDR1 LNHNV and CDR2 YYDKDF come from the germline V gene (reference sequence). CDR3 bases: TGTGCCACCAGCAGGGATTGGAGGGACGAGCAGTACTTC. It specifies CATSRDWRDEQYF.

The V call is TRBV9, the J call TRBJ2-6; either TRBD1 or TRBD2 may fit D (6 bases each). CDR1 and CDR2 (germline): SGDLS, YYNGEE. The CDR3 runs to 20 residues. The V gene lost 3 bases and the J gene lost 0 bases, with 22 bases spanning the gap. The CDR3 here is CASSGSIKGGGDSGANVLTF. DNA for the CDR3: TGTGCCAGCAGCGGATCTATCAAGGGGGGCGGAGACTCTGGGGCCAACGTCCTGACTTTC. The full variable domain, rest sourced from reference TRBV9 and TRBJ2-6, is DSGVTQTPKHLITATGQRVTLRCSPRSGDLSVYWYQQSLDQGLQFLIQYYNGEERAKGNILERFSAQQFPDLHSELNLSSLELGDSALYFCASSGSIKGGGDSGANVLTFGAGSRLTVL.

This clonotype has at least ten counts. The chain combines TRBV7-8 with TRBJ2-7; 7 bases match TRBD2. The CDR3 contains 15 residues. Germline assignment: CDR1 SGHVS and CDR2 FQNEAQ. With V trimmed by 4 bases and J by 2 bases, 8 bases remained unmatched. The CDR3 is CASSYASGPAYEQYF. The CDR3 DNA reads TGTGCCAGCAGCTATGCTAGCGGACCTGCCTACGAGCAGTACTTC.

This clonotype was picked up a small number of times. The J gene is TRBJ1-6, the V gene TRBV2; 11 nucleotides line up with TRBD1. The CDR3 totals 15 residues. Germline V lookup: CDR1 SNHLY, CDR2 FYNNEI. The trim removed 5 bases at V and 9 bases at J, leaving 6 bases unmatched. CDR3 loop: CASSFGQGASSPLHF. DNA for the CDR3: TGTGCCAGCAGTTTCGGACAGGGGGCCAGTTCACCCCTCCACTTT.

Only a few counts were recorded for this clonotype. The rearrangement joins TRBV19 to TRBJ1-1; D not resolved. The germline V gene encodes CDR1 LNHDA and CDR2 SQIVND (reference sequence). Trimming stripped 2 bases from V and 3 bases from J, with 16 bases between. The CDR3 totals 16 residues. CDR3 DNA: TGTGCCAGTAGTATATCCCCCCCCGGGGATTACACTGAAGCTTTCTTT. Residues: CASSISPPGDYTEAFF.

This clonotype was observed once. The V and J genes are TRBV2 and TRBJ1-1; no clear D. Trimming removed 4 bases from V and 3 bases from J, with 9 bases in between. This CDR3 is 13 amino acids long. Germline CDR1 is SNHLY and CDR2 is FYNNEI. CDR3 bases: TGTGCCAGCAGTGGAATCGGGGACACTGAAGCTTTCTTT. Residues: CASSGIGDTEAFF.

This clonotype was found a few times. The chain has TRBV20-1 and TRBJ1-5; D unclear. Germline values: CDR1 DFQATT, CDR2 SNEGSKA (reference sequence). Trimming shortened V by 6 bases and J by 1 base, and 13 bases separated the two germline ends. This CDR3 spans 14 amino acids. The CDR3, as DNA: TGCAGTGCCTCCCCCGAGGCGAGCAATCAGCCCCAGCATTTT. Its translation is CSASPEASNQPQHF.

CDR3 sequence: CASILTGDLYEQYF. For the CDR3, the DNA is TGTGCCAGCATACTGACAGGGGATCTTTACGAGCAGTACTTC. J is TRBJ2-7 and V is TRBV19, with 8 positions matching TRBD1. The CDR3 runs to 14 residues. The J segment lost 4 bases and the V segment lost 9 bases, leaving 11 bases of the junction unmatched. CDR1 and CDR2 from the germline V gene are LNHDA and SQIVND (reference sequence).